Each of the 10 T cell receptor beta chains below was sequenced from the same sample in a study of cytomegalovirus exposure and HLA in healthy donors. The method was immunoSEQ multiplex PCR; TCRdb's version includes in-frame clones alone and lacks a portion of them. Among more than 90,000 clones listed, roughly 83% were seen once. The sequenced sample consisted of PBMCs. The receptors originated from a man aged 18-30 years in good health and CMV-seronegative.

The V and J genes are TRBV15 and TRBJ1-4; maybe TRBD1 (5 bases). CDR1 LNHNV and CDR2 YYDKDF come from the germline V gene (reference sequence). Trimming shortened V by 3 bases and J by 10 bases, and 15 bases separated the two germline ends. The CDR3 is 14 residues long. CDR3 loop: CATSRSGTFGKLFF. DNA of the CDR3: TGTGCCACCAGCAGGTCCGGGACTTTTGGAAAACTGTTTTTT. The entire variable domain, with the rest obtained from reference TRBV15 and TRBJ1-4, is as follows: DAMVIQNPRYQVTQFGKPVTLSCSQTLNHNVMYWYQQKSSQAPKLLFHYYDKDFNNEADTPDNFQSRRPNTSFCFLDIRSPGLGDTAMYLCATSRSGTFGKLFFGSGTQLSVL.

V usage is TRBV7-2 and J usage is TRBJ1-1; D unresolved. CDR1 SGHTA and CDR2 FQGNSA come from the germline V gene. This CDR3 has 13 residues. The V end was cut by 1 base, the J end by 3 bases, with 6 bases between. CDR3 loop: CASSLDGDTEAFF. The CDR3 nucleotides are TGTGCCAGCAGCTTAGACGGGGACACTGAAGCTTTCTTT. The entire variable domain, with the rest obtained from reference TRBV7-2 and TRBJ1-1, is as follows: GAGVSQSPSNKVTEKGKDVELRCDPISGHTALYWYRQSLGQGLEFLIYFQGNSAPDKSGLPSDRFSAERTGGSVSTLTIQRTQQEDSAVYLCASSLDGDTEAFFGQGTRLTVV.

This clone was seen only a few times. The J gene is TRBJ2-7, the V gene TRBV2, with 10 positions matching TRBD1. The CDR3 loop spans 13 amino acids. Per the germline V gene, CDR1 is SNHLY and CDR2 is FYNNEI. Trimming at V came to 7 bases and at J to 5 bases, leaving 5 bases not matched to a gene. As DNA, the CDR3 is TGTGCCAGCACTTTGACAGGGGGCGACGAGCAGTACTTC. Its translation: CASTLTGGDEQYF.

The rearrangement joins TRBV4-1 to TRBJ2-1; 10 bases agree with TRBD2. The CDR3 covers 16 residues. Unmatched junction bases numbered 9, after V lost 3 bases and J lost 7 bases. The germline V gene has CDR1 MGHRA and CDR2 YSYEKL. In nucleotides, the CDR3 is TGCGCCAGCAGCCATTTTAGCGGGAGGATGGGTAATGAGCAGTTCTTC. Translated, it gives CASSHFSGRMGNEQFF.

The rearrangement uses TRBV5-1 and TRBJ2-1; no clear D gene. Deletions cut 4 bases from V and 10 bases from J, with 18 bases between. The CDR3 spans 14 residues. Germline lookup yields CDR1 SGHRS and CDR2 YFSETQ. This CDR3 is CASSPQSSSSEQFF. In DNA, the CDR3 is TGCGCCAGCAGCCCACAGAGTTCAAGCTCGGAGCAGTTCTTC.

V usage is TRBV6-5 and J usage is TRBJ2-7; 12 bases line up with TRBD2. V dropped 6 bases and J dropped 7; count of bases not matched to a gene: 7. The V gene's germline CDR1 is MNHEY and CDR2 SVGAGI. There are 14 residues in the CDR3. As DNA, the CDR3 is TGTGCCAGCAGAAGACTAGCGGGAGAACGGGAGCAGTACTTC. Its protein is CASRRLAGEREQYF.

V gene TRBV19 combines with J gene TRBJ1-5; 11 positions match TRBD1. After removal of 6 bases from V and 7 bases from J, the junction contained 5 bases not matched to a gene. CDR1 LNHDA and CDR2 SQIVND come from the germline V gene (reference sequence). The CDR3 has 14 residues. The CDR3 DNA sequence: TGTGCCAGTAGCCCGGGACAGGGGGGACAGCCCCAGCATTTT. Translated: CASSPGQGGQPQHF.

The V gene is TRBV5-1, the J gene TRBJ2-7; TRBD1 is a possible D gene (6 bases). CDR3 length: 12 amino acids. V dropped 3 bases and J dropped 3 bases, with 7 bases sitting between them. In germline, CDR1 is SGHRS, CDR2 YFSETQ. DNA of the CDR3: TGCGCCAGCAGCTCGGACAGCTACGAGCAGTACTTC. Translation gives CASSSDSYEQYF.

This clone was counted a few times. This chain connects TRBV6-1 to TRBJ2-7; 9 bases match TRBD2. CDR1 and CDR2 from the germline V gene are MNHNS and SASEGT. V shed 4 bases and J 5 bases; nucleotides not matched to a gene: 12. This CDR3 comprises 16 residues. CDR3 sequence: CASSGGVAGDDNEQYF. The CDR3 nucleotides are TGTGCCAGCAGTGGGGGGGTAGCGGGGGACGACAACGAGCAGTACTTC.

V usage is TRBV11-2 and J usage is TRBJ2-1; 8 bases align to TRBD1. The CDR3 totals 15 residues. J gave up 4 bases and V 5 bases, and 7 bases lay outside the gene matches. Germline V lookup: CDR1 SGHAT, CDR2 FQNNGV. The CDR3, as DNA: TGTGCCAGCAGCCCCCTGACAGGGGATTACAATGAGCAGTTCTTC. Protein product: CASSPLTGDYNEQFF.